These T cell receptor beta chains were read from a single sample in a study of blood T cell repertoires in COVID-19. Data came from immunoSEQ multiplex PCR; TCRdb stores just in-frame clones and leaves some out. Among about 120,000 clones listed, about 90% were seen once. The material sequenced was peripheral blood. Receptors were obtained from a woman between 65 and 79 years old with acute or convalescent COVID-19. Both conserved end residues are part of each CDR3. The D gene is left open where the match is weak. Clone size appears in some rows only: once, few, many, or a class for an expanded clone.

abundance,v_gene,d_gene,j_gene,CDR3nt,CDR3aa
.,TRBV2,TRBD2,TRBJ2-5,TGTGCCAGCAGTGCCCTAGCGGGGGGTGGAGAGACCCAGTACTTC,CASSALAGGGETQYF
.,TRBV5-1,.,TRBJ1-3,TGCGCCACTACTAGGTCCTCTGGAAACACCATATATTTT,CATTRSSGNTIYF
.,TRBV28,.,TRBJ1-2,TGTGCCAGCAGTCCCGATCCGGGGTGGGGTGGCTACACCTTC,CASSPDPGWGGYTF
.,TRBV2,TRBD1,TRBJ1-5,TGTGCCAGCAGCCTTCGGGACAGTAGCAATCAGCCCCAGCATTTT,CASSLRDSSNQPQHF
.,TRBV20-1,.,TRBJ2-1,TGCAGTGCTAGTGTGTCGAATGAGCAGTTCTTC,CSASVSNEQFF
.,TRBV28,.,TRBJ1-6,TGTGCCAGTAACTTAAGGGGCTATAATTCACCCCTCCACTTT,CASNLRGYNSPLHF
.,TRBV6-1,.,TRBJ2-7,TGTGCCAGCAGTGAATACGTAGGACAGTACTACGAGCAGTACTTC,CASSEYVGQYYEQYF
.,TRBV6-6,.,TRBJ1-2,TGTGCCAGCAGTTACTCGACTCAGGGTCTTTGGGGCTACACCTTC,CASSYSTQGLWGYTF
.,TRBV9,TRBD1,TRBJ2-2,TGTGCCAGCAGCCCCCGACAGGGGGAGAACACCGGGGAGCTGTTTTTT,CASSPRQGENTGELFF
.,TRBV6-6,.,TRBJ2-2,TGTGCCAGCAGTTACCCCCACGGGAACACCGGGGAGCTGTTTTTT,CASSYPHGNTGELFF
.,TRBV5-1,.,TRBJ1-1,TGCGCCAGCAGCTTGGAACAGGCCAGCACTGAAGCTTTCTTT,CASSLEQASTEAFF
.,TRBV7-9,.,TRBJ2-1,TGTGCCAGCAGCGGAACAGGGAGCTCCTACAATGAGCAGTTCTTC,CASSGTGSSYNEQFF
.,TRBV9,TRBD1,TRBJ2-1,TGTGCCAGCAGCGTTACTACCGGGACAGGTTTTGGAGAGCAGTTCTTC,CASSVTTGTGFGEQFF
.,TRBV24-1,TRBD1,TRBJ2-2,TGTGCCACCAGAGGACAGGGCGAACCCGGGGAGCTGTTTTTT,CATRGQGEPGELFF
.,TRBV9,TRBD1,TRBJ1-1,TGTGCCAGCAGCGTGGGGACAGGGCCGAGGAGGACTGAAGCTTTCTTT,CASSVGTGPRRTEAFF
once,TRBV6-2/TRBV6-3,TRBD2,TRBJ2-7,TGTGCCAGCAGTTCCGGGACTAGAGCCTACGAGCAGTACTTC,CASSSGTRAYEQYF
.,TRBV2,.,TRBJ2-5,TGTGCCAGCAGTGAAGCAGTCCCTAGCTGGCAAGAGACCCAGTACTTC,CASSEAVPSWQETQYF
.,TRBV28,.,TRBJ1-5,TGTGCCAGCAGTTCACCCCAGGGACAAGGACAGCCCCAGCATTTT,CASSSPQGQGQPQHF
.,TRBV28,TRBD1,TRBJ2-7,TGTGCCAGCAGGGACAGGGTCTCCTACTTC,CASRDRVSYF
.,TRBV6-1,TRBD1,TRBJ2-2,TGTGCCATCTCAGACAGGGGGCGCGACGGGGAGCTGTTTTTT,CAISDRGRDGELFF
.,TRBV5-5,.,TRBJ2-5,TGTGCCAGCAGCTTGGGGGCCCCCCAAGAGACCCAGTACTTC,CASSLGAPQETQYF
.,TRBV28,.,TRBJ2-1,TGTGCCAGCAGCCCTCCAGGCCTAACCTACAATGAGCAGTTCTTC,CASSPPGLTYNEQFF
.,TRBV5-6,.,TRBJ1-1,TGTGCCAGCAGCCTAGAGGGGGGGCAGGGTACTGAAGCTTTCTTT,CASSLEGGQGTEAFF
.,TRBV6-5,TRBD2,TRBJ2-7,TGTGCCAGCAGTCGACTAGCGGGGGGCTACGAGCAGTACTTC,CASSRLAGGYEQYF
.,TRBV3-1/TRBV3-2,TRBD1,TRBJ1-2,TGTGCCAGCAGCCAAGATCCAGGGGGGAGAGGCTACACCTTC,CASSQDPGGRGYTF
.,TRBV7-2,TRBD1,TRBJ1-1,TGTGCCAGCAGCTTACAGGGGGCTATAGCTGAAGCTTTCTTT,CASSLQGAIAEAFF
.,TRBV10-3,TRBD1,TRBJ1-2,TGTGCCATCAGTGGGACAGGGGGGATAACTACCGGCTACACCTTC,CAISGTGGITTGYTF
.,TRBV7-9,TRBD1,TRBJ2-7,TGTGCCAGCAGCTCCAGGGACAGGGCCTGGCCGGGGGAGCAGTACTTC,CASSSRDRAWPGEQYF
once,TRBV19,.,TRBJ1-2,TGTGCCAGTAGTATACAGGGCTTACGTGGCTACACCTTC,CASSIQGLRGYTF
.,TRBV4-1,TRBD1,TRBJ2-1,TGCGCCAGCAGCCAAGGGACTGCAGGGGGCATCACCTACAATGAGCAGTTCTTC,CASSQGTAGGITYNEQFF
.,TRBV12-5,TRBD1,TRBJ1-5,TGTGCTAGTGGTTTCGGACCGGGACAGGAGAGATCCGGCAATCAGCCCCAGCATTTT,CASGFGPGQERSGNQPQHF
.,TRBV9,TRBD1,TRBJ2-3,TGTGCCAGCAGGAAAGTAGGGGGCCCATTAGATTTTCGCACAGATACGCAGTATTTT,CASRKVGGPLDFRTDTQYF
.,TRBV18,.,TRBJ2-1,TGTGCCAGCTCACCATCGAGATCACGAGCGAATGAGCAGTTCTTC,CASSPSRSRANEQFF
.,TRBV19,.,TRBJ1-5,TGTGCCAGTAGTAGTGAGGTCTTTACCCAATATAGCAATCAGCCCCAGCATTTT,CASSSEVFTQYSNQPQHF
.,TRBV2,.,TRBJ1-2,TGTGCCAGCAGTGAAGATGTAGGGGCCTACACCTTC,CASSEDVGAYTF
.,TRBV7-6,.,TRBJ2-7,TGTGCCAGCAGCGGAGGACAGTCCTACGAGCAGTACTTC,CASSGGQSYEQYF
.,TRBV10-3,TRBD1,TRBJ1-6,TGTGCCATCAGTGAGTCGGGACAGGGGGCAGGATCACCCCTCCACTTT,CAISESGQGAGSPLHF
.,TRBV6-1,TRBD1,TRBJ1-2,TGTGCCAGCAGTGATTGGACAGGACTTAACTATGGCTACACCTTC,CASSDWTGLNYGYTF
.,TRBV7-2,.,TRBJ1-2,TGTGCCAGCAGCTTAGGCGGGGCCCCACCAGGCTACACCTTC,CASSLGGAPPGYTF